One and the same sample provided the 5 T cell receptor beta chains below, sequenced in a study of blood T cell repertoires in COVID-19. Sequenced by immunoSEQ multiplex PCR; TCRdb stores in-frame clones only, minus some. This table holds some 230,000 clones, around 83% found once. Sequencing was performed on peripheral blood. All receptors derive from a man aged 40-55 years with acute or convalescent COVID-19.

This clone occurred a few times. The CDR3 protein is CASSGSSGRGYTF. The CDR3 DNA reads TGTGCCAGCAGTGGAAGTAGCGGCAGAGGCTACACCTTC. The rearrangement uses TRBV2 and TRBJ1-2; D unclear. Trimming stripped 4 bases from V and 8 bases from J, with 14 bases between. Per the germline V gene, CDR1 is SNHLY and CDR2 is FYNNEI. The CDR3 loop spans 13 amino acids.

This clone was counted between two and nine times. The rearrangement uses TRBV5-1 and TRBJ2-7; the match to TRBD1 covers 7 bases. V trimming: 4 bases; J trimming: 7 bases; junction bases outside the gene matches: 11. CDR1 SGHRS and CDR2 YFSETQ come from the germline V gene. This CDR3 contains 14 residues. The CDR3: CASSPYRGVGEQYF. The DNA for the CDR3 is TGCGCCAGCAGCCCATACAGGGGAGTAGGGGAGCAGTACTTC.

CDR3 loop: CATSGGPGDEQYF. Here the CDR3 DNA reads TGTGCCACATCGGGGGGGCCAGGGGACGAGCAGTACTTC. The chain links TRBV7-8 to TRBJ2-7; 8 nucleotides line up with TRBD2. V gave up 10 bases and J gave up 5 bases; unmatched junction bases: 10. The V gene's germline CDR1 is SGHVS and CDR2 FQNEAQ. This CDR3 has 13 amino acids.

The genes are TRBV5-4 and TRBJ2-1; 7 bases agree with TRBD2. Germline V lookup: CDR1 SGHNT, CDR2 YYREEE (reference sequence). This CDR3 contains 15 residues. With 3 bases clipped from V and 7 bases from J, the junction kept 10 bases outside the gene matches. The CDR3 sequence is CASSWGGSTGNEQFF. CDR3 coding DNA: TGTGCCAGCAGCTGGGGGGGGAGTACTGGGAATGAGCAGTTCTTC.

This clone was seen a handful of times. V gene TRBV23-1 combines with J gene TRBJ1-5, with D possibly being TRBD1 (6 bases). TRBV23-1 is classed as an ORF, of uncertain function. The CDR3 loop spans 16 amino acids. Between the trimmed V and J ends, which lost 3 bases and 4 bases, there was a span of 16 bases. CDR3 protein: CASSHLTGLGNQPQHF. The DNA for the CDR3 is TGCGCCAGCAGTCACCTAACAGGGTTAGGGAATCAGCCCCAGCATTTT.